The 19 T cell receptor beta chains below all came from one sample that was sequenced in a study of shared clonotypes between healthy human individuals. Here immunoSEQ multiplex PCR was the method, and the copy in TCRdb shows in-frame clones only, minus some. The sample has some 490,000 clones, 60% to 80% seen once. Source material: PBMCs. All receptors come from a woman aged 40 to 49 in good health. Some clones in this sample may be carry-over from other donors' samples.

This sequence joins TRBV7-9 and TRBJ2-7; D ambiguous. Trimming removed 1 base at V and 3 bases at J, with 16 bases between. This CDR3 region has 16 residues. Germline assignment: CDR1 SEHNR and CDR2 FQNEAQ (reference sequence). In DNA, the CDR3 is TGTGCCAGCAGCTTAGACTTGGTTCATACCAGCTACGAGCAGTACTTC. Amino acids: CASSLDLVHTSYEQYF.

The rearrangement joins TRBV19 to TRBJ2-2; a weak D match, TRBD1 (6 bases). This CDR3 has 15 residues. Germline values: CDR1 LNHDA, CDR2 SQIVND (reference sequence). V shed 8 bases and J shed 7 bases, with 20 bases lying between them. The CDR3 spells CASAPGARPNGELFF. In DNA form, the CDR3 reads TGTGCCAGTGCTCCAGGGGCCCGACCGAACGGGGAGCTGTTTTTT.

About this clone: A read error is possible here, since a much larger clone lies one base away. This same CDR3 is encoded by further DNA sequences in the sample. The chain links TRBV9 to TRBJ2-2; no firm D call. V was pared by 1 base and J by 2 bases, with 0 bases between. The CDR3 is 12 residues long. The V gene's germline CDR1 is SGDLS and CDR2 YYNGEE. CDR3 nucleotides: TGTGCCAGCAGCGTAAACACCGGGGAGCTGTTTTTT. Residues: CASSVNTGELFF.

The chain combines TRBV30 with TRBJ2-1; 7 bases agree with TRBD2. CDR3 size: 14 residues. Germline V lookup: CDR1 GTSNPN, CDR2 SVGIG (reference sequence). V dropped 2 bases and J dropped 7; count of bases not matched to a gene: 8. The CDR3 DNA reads TGTGCCTGGAGTCCTGGCGGGAGTGGTAATGAGCAGTTCTTC. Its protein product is CAWSPGGSGNEQFF.

This CDR3 reads CASSFGLTRGEQFF. The DNA for the CDR3 is TGCGCCAGCAGCTTCGGACTAACCCGTGGGGAGCAGTTCTTC. This sequence joins TRBV5-1 and TRBJ2-1; a possible D gene is TRBD2 (6 bases). V was cut by 2 bases and J by 10 bases, with 16 bases left in between. Germline assignment: CDR1 SGHRS and CDR2 YFSETQ. This CDR3 region has 14 residues.

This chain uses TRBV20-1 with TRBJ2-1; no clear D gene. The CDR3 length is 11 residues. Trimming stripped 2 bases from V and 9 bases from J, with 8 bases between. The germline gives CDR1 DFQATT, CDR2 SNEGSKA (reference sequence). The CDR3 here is CSARPLGEQFF. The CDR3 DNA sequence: TGCAGTGCTAGACCCCTGGGTGAGCAGTTCTTC.

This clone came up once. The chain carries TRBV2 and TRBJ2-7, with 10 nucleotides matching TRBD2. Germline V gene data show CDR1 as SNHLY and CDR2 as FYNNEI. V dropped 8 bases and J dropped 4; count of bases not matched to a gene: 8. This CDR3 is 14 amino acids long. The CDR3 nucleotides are TGTGCCAGCGCGCCTCTAGCGGGAGTATACGAGCAGTACTTC. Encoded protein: CASAPLAGVYEQYF.

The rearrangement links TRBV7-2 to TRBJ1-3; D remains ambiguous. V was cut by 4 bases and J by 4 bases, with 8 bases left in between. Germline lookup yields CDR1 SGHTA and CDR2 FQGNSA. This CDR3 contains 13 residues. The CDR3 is CASSSGPGNTIYF. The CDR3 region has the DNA TGTGCCAGCAGCTCCGGGCCGGGAAACACCATATATTTT.

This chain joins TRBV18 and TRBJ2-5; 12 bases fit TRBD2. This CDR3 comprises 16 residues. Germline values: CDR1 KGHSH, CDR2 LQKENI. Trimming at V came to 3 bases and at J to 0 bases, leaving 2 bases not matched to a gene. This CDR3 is CASSPGLAGNQETQYF. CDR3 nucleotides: TGTGCCAGCTCACCCGGACTAGCGGGGAACCAAGAGACCCAGTACTTC.

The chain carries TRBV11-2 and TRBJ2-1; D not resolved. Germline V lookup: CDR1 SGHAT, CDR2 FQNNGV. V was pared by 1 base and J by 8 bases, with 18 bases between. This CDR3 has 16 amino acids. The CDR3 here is CASSLVSGAPPDEQFF. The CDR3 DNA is TGTGCCAGCAGCTTAGTATCCGGAGCACCGCCGGATGAGCAGTTCTTC.

CDR3 sequence: CASSPPAENYEQYF. The CDR3 DNA reads TGTGCCAGCTCACCCCCTGCAGAGAACTACGAGCAGTACTTC. The V gene is TRBV18, the J gene TRBJ2-7; no clear D gene. The CDR3 has 14 amino acids. The V end lost 3 bases, the J end lost 3 bases, and 12 bases lay between the germline ends. Per the germline V gene, CDR1 is KGHSH and CDR2 is LQKENI.

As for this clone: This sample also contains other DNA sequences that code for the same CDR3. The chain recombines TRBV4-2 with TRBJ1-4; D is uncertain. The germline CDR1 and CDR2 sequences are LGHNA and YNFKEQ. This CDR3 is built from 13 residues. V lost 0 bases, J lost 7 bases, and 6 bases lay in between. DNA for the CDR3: TGTGCCAGCAGCCAAGATCTGGGTGAAAAACTGTTTTTT. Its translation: CASSQDLGEKLFF.

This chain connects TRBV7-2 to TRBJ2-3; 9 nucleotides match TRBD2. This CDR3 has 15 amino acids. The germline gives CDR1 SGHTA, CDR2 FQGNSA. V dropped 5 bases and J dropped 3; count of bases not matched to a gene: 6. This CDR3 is CASSRGLAVTDTQYF. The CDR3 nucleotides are TGTGCCAGCAGCCGGGGACTAGCAGTAACAGATACGCAGTATTTT.

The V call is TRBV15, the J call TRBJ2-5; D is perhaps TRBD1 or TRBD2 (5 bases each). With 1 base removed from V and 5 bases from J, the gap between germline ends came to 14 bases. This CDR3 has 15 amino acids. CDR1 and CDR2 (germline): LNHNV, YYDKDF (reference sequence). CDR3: CATSRGLGTGETQYF. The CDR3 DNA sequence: TGTGCCACCAGCAGAGGTCTGGGGACGGGGGAGACCCAGTACTTC.

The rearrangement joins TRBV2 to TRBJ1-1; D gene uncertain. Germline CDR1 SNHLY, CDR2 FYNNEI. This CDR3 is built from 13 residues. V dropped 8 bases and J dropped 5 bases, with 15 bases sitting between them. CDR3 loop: CASESYQNTEAFF. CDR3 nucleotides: TGTGCCAGCGAATCTTACCAAAATACTGAAGCTTTCTTT. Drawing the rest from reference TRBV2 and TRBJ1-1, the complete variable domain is EPEVTQTPSHQVTQMGQEVILRCVPISNHLYFYWYRQILGQKVEFLVSFYNNEISEKSEIFDDQFSVERPDGSNFTLKIRSTKLEDSAMYFCASESYQNTEAFFGQGTRLTVV.

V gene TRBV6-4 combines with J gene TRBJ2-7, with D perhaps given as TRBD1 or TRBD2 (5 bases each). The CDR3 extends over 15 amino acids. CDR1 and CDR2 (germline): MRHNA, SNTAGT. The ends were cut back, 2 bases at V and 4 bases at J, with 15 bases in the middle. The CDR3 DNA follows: TGTGCCAGCAGTGACCCTGGGACCGCCGGGTACGAGCAGTACTTC. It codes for CASSDPGTAGYEQYF.

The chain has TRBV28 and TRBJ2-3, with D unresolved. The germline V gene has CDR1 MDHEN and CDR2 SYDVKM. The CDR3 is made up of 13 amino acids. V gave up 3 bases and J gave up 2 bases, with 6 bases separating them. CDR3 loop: CASSLGVTDTQYF. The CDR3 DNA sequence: TGTGCCAGCAGTTTGGGTGTCACAGATACGCAGTATTTT.

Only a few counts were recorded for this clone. CDR3 sequence (DNA): TGTGCCAGCAGTGGAGACTTTGGCAATCAGCCCCAGCATTTT. It encodes CASSGDFGNQPQHF. V gene TRBV6-1 combines with J gene TRBJ1-5; no definite D call. V lost 4 bases and J lost 2, with 9 bases in between. From germline, CDR1 is MNHNS and CDR2 SASEGT. This CDR3 region has 14 residues.

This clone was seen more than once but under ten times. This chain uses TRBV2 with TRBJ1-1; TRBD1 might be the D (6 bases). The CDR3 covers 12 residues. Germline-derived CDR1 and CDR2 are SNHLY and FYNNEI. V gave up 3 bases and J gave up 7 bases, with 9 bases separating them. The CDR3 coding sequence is TGTGCCAGCAGTGACCAGGGGCTTGAAGCTTTCTTT. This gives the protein CASSDQGLEAFF.